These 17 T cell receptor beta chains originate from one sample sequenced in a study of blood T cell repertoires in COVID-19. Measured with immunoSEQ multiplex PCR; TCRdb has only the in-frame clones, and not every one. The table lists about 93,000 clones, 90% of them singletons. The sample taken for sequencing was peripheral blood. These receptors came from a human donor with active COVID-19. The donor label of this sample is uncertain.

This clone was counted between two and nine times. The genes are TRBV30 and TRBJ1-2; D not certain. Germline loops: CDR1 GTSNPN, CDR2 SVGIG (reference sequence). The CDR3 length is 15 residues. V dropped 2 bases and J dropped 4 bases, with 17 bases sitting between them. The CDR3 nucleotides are TGTGCCTGGAGTTTCACAAGACATCCAGGCTATGGCTACACCTTC. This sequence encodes CAWSFTRHPGYGYTF.

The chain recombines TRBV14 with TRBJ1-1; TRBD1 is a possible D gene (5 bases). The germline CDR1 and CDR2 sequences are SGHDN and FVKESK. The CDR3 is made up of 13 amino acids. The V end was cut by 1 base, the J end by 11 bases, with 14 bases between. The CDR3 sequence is CASSQGQSSRAFF. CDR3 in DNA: TGTGCCAGCAGCCAAGGACAGTCCAGTAGGGCTTTCTTT.

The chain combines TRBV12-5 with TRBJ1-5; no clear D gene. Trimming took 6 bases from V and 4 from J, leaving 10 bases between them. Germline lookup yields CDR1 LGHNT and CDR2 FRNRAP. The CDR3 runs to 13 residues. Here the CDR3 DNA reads TGTGCTAGTGGCGTAGGAGGGAATCAGCCCCAGCATTTT. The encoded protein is CASGVGGNQPQHF.

The chain's CDR3 is CASSLYGLQSGNTIYF. CDR3 in DNA: TGTGCCAGCAGCTTGTACGGTTTACAGTCCGGAAACACCATATATTTT. The chain joins TRBV5-6 to TRBJ1-3; D remains ambiguous. Germline loops: CDR1 SGHDT, CDR2 YYEEEE. Trimming removed 1 base at V and 4 bases at J, with 15 bases between. The CDR3 spans 16 residues.

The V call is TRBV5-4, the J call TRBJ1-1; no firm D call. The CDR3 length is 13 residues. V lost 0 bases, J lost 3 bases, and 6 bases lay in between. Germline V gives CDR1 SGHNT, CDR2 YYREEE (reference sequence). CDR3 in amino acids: CASSLVRDTEAFF. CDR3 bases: TGTGCCAGCAGCTTGGTGCGTGACACTGAAGCTTTCTTT.

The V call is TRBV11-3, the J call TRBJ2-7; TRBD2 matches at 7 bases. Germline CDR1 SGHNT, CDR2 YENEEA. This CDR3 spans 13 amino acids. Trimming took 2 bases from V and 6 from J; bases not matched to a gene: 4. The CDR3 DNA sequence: TGTGCCAGCAGCTTACACCCTAGCGGCGAGCAGTACTTC. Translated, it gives CASSLHPSGEQYF.

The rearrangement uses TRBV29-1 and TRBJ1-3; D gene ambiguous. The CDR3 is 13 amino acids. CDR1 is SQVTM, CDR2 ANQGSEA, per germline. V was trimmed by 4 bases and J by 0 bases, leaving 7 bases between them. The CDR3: CSVVYDSGNTIYF. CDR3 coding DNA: TGCAGCGTTGTCTACGACTCTGGAAACACCATATATTTT.

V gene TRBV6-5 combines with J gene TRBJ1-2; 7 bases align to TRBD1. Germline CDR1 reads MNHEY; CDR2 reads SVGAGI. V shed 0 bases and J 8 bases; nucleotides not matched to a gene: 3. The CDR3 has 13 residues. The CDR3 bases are TGTGCCAGCAGTTACTCGGGACAGCGCGGCTACACCTTC. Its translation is CASSYSGQRGYTF.

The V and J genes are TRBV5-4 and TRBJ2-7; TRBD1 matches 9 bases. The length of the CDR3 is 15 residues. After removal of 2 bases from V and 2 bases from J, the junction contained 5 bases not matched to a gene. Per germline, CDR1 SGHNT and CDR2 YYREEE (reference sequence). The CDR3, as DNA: TGTGCCAGCAGCTTCATTGGGACAGGGCCCTACGAGCAGTACTTC. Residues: CASSFIGTGPYEQYF.

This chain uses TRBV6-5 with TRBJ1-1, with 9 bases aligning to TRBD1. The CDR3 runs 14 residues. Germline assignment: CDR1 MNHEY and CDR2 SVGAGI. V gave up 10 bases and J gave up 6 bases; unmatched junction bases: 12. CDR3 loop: CATRTGDKLAEAFF. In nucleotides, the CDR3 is TGTGCCACCCGGACAGGGGATAAATTGGCTGAAGCTTTCTTT.

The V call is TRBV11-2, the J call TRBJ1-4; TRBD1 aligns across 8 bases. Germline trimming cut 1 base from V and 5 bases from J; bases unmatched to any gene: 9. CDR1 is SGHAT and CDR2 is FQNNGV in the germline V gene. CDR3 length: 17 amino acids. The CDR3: CASSLARTGRTNEKLFF. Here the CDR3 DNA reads TGTGCCAGCAGCTTAGCGAGGACAGGGAGGACGAATGAAAAACTGTTTTTT. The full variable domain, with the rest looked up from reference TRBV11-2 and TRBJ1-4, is EAGVAQSPRYKIIEKRQSVAFWCNPISGHATLYWYQQILGQGPKLLIQFQNNGVVDDSQLPKDRFSAERLKGVDSTLKIQPAKLEDSAVYLCASSLARTGRTNEKLFFGSGTQLSVL.

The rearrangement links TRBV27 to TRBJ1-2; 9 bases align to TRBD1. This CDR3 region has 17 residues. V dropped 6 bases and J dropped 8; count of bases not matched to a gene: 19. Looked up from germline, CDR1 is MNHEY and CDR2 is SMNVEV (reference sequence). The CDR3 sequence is CASREFWTGASEEGYTF. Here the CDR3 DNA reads TGTGCCAGCAGAGAGTTCTGGACAGGGGCCTCGGAGGAAGGCTACACCTTC.

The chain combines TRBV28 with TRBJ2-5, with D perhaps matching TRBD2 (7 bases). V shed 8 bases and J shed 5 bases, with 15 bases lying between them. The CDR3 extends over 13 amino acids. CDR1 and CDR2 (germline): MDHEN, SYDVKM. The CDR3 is CASVKGGEETQYF. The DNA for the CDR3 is TGTGCCAGCGTCAAGGGGGGGGAGGAGACCCAGTACTTC. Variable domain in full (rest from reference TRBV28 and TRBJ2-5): DVKVTQSSRYLVKRTGEKVFLECVQDMDHENMFWYRQDPGLGLRLIYFSYDVKMKEKGDIPEGYSVSREKKERFSLILESASTNQTSMYLCASVKGGEETQYFGPGTRLLVL.

The CDR3 region is CASSFHQEINEQYF. The CDR3 bases are TGTGCCAGCAGTTTTCATCAAGAGATAAACGAGCAGTACTTC. This rearrangement joins TRBV28 to TRBJ2-7, with unresolved D. Germline-derived CDR1 and CDR2 are MDHEN and SYDVKM. Trimming took 3 bases from V and 5 from J, leaving 14 bases between them. The CDR3 has 14 residues.

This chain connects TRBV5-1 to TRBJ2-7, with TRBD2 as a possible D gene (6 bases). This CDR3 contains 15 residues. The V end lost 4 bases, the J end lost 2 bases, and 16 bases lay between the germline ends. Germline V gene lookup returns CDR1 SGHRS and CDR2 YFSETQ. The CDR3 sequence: CASSMVGGTTYEQYF. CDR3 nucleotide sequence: TGCGCCAGCAGCATGGTCGGGGGTACTACCTACGAGCAGTACTTC.

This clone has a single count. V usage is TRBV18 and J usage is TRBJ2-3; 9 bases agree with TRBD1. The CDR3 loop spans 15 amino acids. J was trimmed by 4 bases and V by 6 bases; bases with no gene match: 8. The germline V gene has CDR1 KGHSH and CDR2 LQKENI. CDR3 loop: CASSRDRGSADTQYF. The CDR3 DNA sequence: TGTGCCAGCTCGAGAGACAGGGGGTCGGCAGATACGCAGTATTTT.

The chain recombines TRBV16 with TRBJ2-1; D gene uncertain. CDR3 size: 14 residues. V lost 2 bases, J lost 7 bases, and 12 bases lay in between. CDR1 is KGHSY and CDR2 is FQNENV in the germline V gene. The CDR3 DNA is TGTGCCAGCAGCCAAAACGCAGATGCTAATGAGCAGTTCTTC. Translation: CASSQNADANEQFF.